These T cell receptor beta chains were read from a single sample in a study of T cells in Graves' hyperthyroidism and ophthalmopathy. TCRdb passed the multiplex PCR reads through MiXCR, listing each CDR3 protein once. The table shows about 510,000 distinct CDR3 sequences, with 40% to 50% occurring only once. The sequenced material came from peripheral blood or thyroid tissue (not recorded which). The origin of the receptors is an adult woman with Graves' disease, either hyperthyroidism or ophthalmopathy (not recorded which). CDR3s include the opening cysteine and the closing phenylalanine or tryptophan. A D gene is named only where the DNA matches it firmly. Expanded clones are given a class, and other clones once, few, many or no size at all.

D | J | size | V | CDR3 | DNA
TRBD1 | TRBJ2-5 | many | TRBV2 | CASKPGQEETQYF | TGTGCCAGCAAACCGGGACAGGAAGAGACCCAGTACTTC
- | TRBJ1-2 | - | TRBV29-1 | CSVGAGVNYGYTF | TGCAGCGTTGGGGCAGGAGTTAACTATGGCTACACCTTC
- | TRBJ2-3 | - | TRBV2 | CASSSINTQYF | TGTGCCAGCAGCAGTATTAATACGCAGTATTTT
- | TRBJ2-3 | - | TRBV24-1 | CATSDSTDTQYF | TGTGCCACCAGTGATTCAACAGATACGCAGTATTTT
- | TRBJ2-5 | few | TRBV3-1 | CASSQDSSRRRYQETQYF | TGTGCCAGCAGCCAAGATTCGAGCCGAAGGAGGTACCAAGAGACCCAGTACTTC
- | TRBJ1-3 | - | TRBV29-1 | CSVAGISGNTIYF | TGCAGCGTTGCAGGGATTTCTGGAAACACCATATATTTT
- | TRBJ1-2 | - | TRBV11-2 | CASSVQGAAQVGGGYTF | TGTGCCAGCAGCGTACAGGGAGCGGCTCAAGTTGGAGGTGGCTACACCTTC
- | TRBJ1-6 | many | TRBV2 | CASSGGAHSRSPDNSPLHF | TGTGCCAGCAGTGGGGGGGCGCATTCTCGATCCCCTGATAATTCACCCCTCCACTTT
- | TRBJ1-6 | few | TRBV20-1 | CSAYTRDFNSPLHF | TGCAGTGCTTATACCCGGGACTTTAATTCACCCCTCCACTTT
- | TRBJ1-3 | - | TRBV6-1 | CASSDPAGFSGNTIYF | TGTGCCAGCAGTGATCCGGCCGGCTTTTCTGGAAACACCATATATTTT
- | TRBJ2-7 | - | TRBV7-2 | CASSPAAQAAYEQYF | TGTGCCAGCAGCCCCGCAGCGCAGGCTGCCTACGAGCAGTACTTC
- | TRBJ1-5 | - | TRBV15 | CATSRDPDQPQHF | TGTGCCACCAGCAGAGATCCGGACCAGCCCCAGCATTTT
TRBD1 | TRBJ1-6 | - | TRBV2 | CANQGQGNSPLHF | TGTGCCAACCAAGGACAGGGAAATTCACCCCTCCACTTT
TRBD2 | TRBJ2-5 | - | TRBV10-3 | CAISDGRETQYF | TGTGCCATCAGTGACGGGAGGGAGACCCAGTACTTC
- | TRBJ2-7 | - | TRBV7-3 | CASRGWNEQYF | TGTGCCAGCCGAGGATGGAACGAGCAGTACTTC
- | TRBJ2-5 | many | TRBV5-1 | CASSLEDRGTQYF | TGCGCCAGCAGCTTGGAGGACCGTGGGACCCAGTACTTC
- | TRBJ1-2 | - | TRBV5-1 | CASSDRHSSFTNYGYTF | TGCGCCAGCAGCGATCGGCATTCGTCCTTTACTAACTATGGCTACACCTTC
- | TRBJ1-1 | - | TRBV11-2 | CASSRSQGTEAFF | TGTGCCAGCAGCCGCTCCCAGGGCACTGAAGCTTTCTTT